Listed here are 23 T cell receptor beta chains from one sample, sequenced in a study of blood T cell repertoires in COVID-19. TCRdb keeps only in-frame clones here, not all; method: immunoSEQ multiplex PCR. The table shows about 80,000 clones, with about 80% occurring only once. Input material: peripheral blood. The receptors here all came from a man older than 75 with acute or convalescent COVID-19.

The gene calls are TRBV12-3 or TRBV12-4 and TRBJ1-1, with D hard to call. The V end was cut by 6 bases, the J end by 4 bases, with 12 bases between. This CDR3 contains 13 residues. The CDR3 DNA is TGTGCCAGCAGCCGGGAGGACGGCACTGAAGCTTTCTTT. It encodes CASSREDGTEAFF.

The V and J genes are TRBV18 and TRBJ1-6; D remains ambiguous. V lost 2 bases and J lost 5, with 7 bases in between. Germline V gene data show CDR1 as KGHSH and CDR2 as LQKENI. This CDR3 has 14 amino acids. CDR3 residues: CASSPGIDNSPLHF. The CDR3, as DNA: TGTGCCAGCTCACCAGGTATAGATAATTCACCCCTCCACTTT.

The gene calls are TRBV5-1 and TRBJ1-1; no definite D call. CDR3 length: 15 residues. V lost 0 bases, J lost 0 bases, and 9 bases lay in between. Germline CDR1 and CDR2: SGHRS and YFSETQ. CDR3 DNA: TGCGCCAGCAGCTTGGGGGCACAGATGAACACTGAAGCTTTCTTT. This sequence encodes CASSLGAQMNTEAFF.

V usage is TRBV6-6 and J usage is TRBJ1-2, with D possibly matching TRBD1 (5 bases). Germline V lookup: CDR1 MNHNY, CDR2 SVGAGI (reference sequence). The V end was cut by 7 bases, the J end by 2 bases, with 11 bases between. CDR3 length: 13 residues. The CDR3 coding sequence is TGTGCCAGCACCCTGACAGCGAACTATGGCTACACCTTC. This sequence encodes CASTLTANYGYTF.

This chain joins TRBV7-4 and TRBJ2-3; 12 bases are a match to TRBD2. The germline V gene encodes CDR1 SGHVT and CDR2 SQSDAQ. V gave up 4 bases and J gave up 10 bases; unmatched junction bases: 18. The CDR3 spans 18 residues. The CDR3 region has the DNA TGTGCCAGCAGCTCCCTATCCACACTAGCGGGGGGCCGAGGGGCGCAGTATTTT. Protein product: CASSSLSTLAGGRGAQYF.

The chain has TRBV5-6 and TRBJ1-1, with D maybe TRBD1 (5 bases). V gave up 0 bases and J gave up 6 bases, with 15 bases separating them. The CDR3 totals 15 residues. Germline lookup yields CDR1 SGHDT and CDR2 YYEEEE. The CDR3 DNA follows: TGTGCCAGCAGCTTGGTGGGGAGGGGAATCCCTGAAGCTTTCTTT. This translates into CASSLVGRGIPEAFF.

The V and J genes are TRBV5-1 and TRBJ2-3; 11 bases line up with TRBD2. Per germline, CDR1 SGHRS and CDR2 YFSETQ. V dropped 5 bases and J dropped 5; count of bases not matched to a gene: 7. The CDR3 spans 15 residues. The CDR3 DNA sequence: TGCGCCAGCAGACCCCTAGCGGGGGGAAAAGATACGCAGTATTTT. As protein: CASRPLAGGKDTQYF.

The chain uses TRBV9 and TRBJ2-1; TRBD2 aligns across 11 bases. The germline CDR1 and CDR2 sequences are SGDLS and YYNGEE. This CDR3 is built from 16 residues. V shed 3 bases and J 9 bases; nucleotides not matched to a gene: 11. CDR3 amino acids: CASSASTSGDRGEQFF. The CDR3 DNA reads TGTGCCAGCAGCGCATCGACTAGCGGGGACCGTGGTGAGCAGTTCTTC. Supplemented by reference TRBV9 and TRBJ2-1, the full variable domain reads DSGVTQTPKHLITATGQRVTLRCSPRSGDLSVYWYQQSLDQGLQFLIQYYNGEERAKGNILERFSAQQFPDLHSELNLSSLELGDSALYFCASSASTSGDRGEQFFGPGTRLTVL.

The rearrangement uses TRBV6-2 or TRBV6-3 and TRBJ2-5; TRBD2 aligns across 9 bases. J lost 4 bases, V lost 5 bases, and 11 bases had no gene match. The CDR3 extends over 16 amino acids. CDR1 MNHEY and CDR2 SVGEGT come from the germline V gene. The chain's CDR3 is CASSRGGGVFGETQYF. DNA for the CDR3: TGTGCCAGCAGTAGGGGCGGGGGGGTCTTTGGAGAGACCCAGTACTTC.

The V gene is TRBV9, the J gene TRBJ2-3, with 8 bases lining up with TRBD1. This CDR3 spans 15 amino acids. The germline V gene has CDR1 SGDLS and CDR2 YYNGEE. V shed 3 bases, J shed 4 bases, and the junction held 7 bases outside the gene matches. The CDR3 loop reads CASSALDREADTQYF. In DNA, the CDR3 is TGTGCCAGCAGCGCACTGGACAGGGAGGCAGATACGCAGTATTTT. The full variable domain, in which reference TRBV9 and TRBJ2-3 provide the parts outside the CDR3, is DSGVTQTPKHLITATGQRVTLRCSPRSGDLSVYWYQQSLDQGLQFLIQYYNGEERAKGNILERFSAQQFPDLHSELNLSSLELGDSALYFCASSALDREADTQYFGPGTRLTVL.

The V and J genes are TRBV11-2 and TRBJ2-3; D possibly corresponds to TRBD1 (6 bases). Germline V gene sequence: CDR1 SGHAT, CDR2 FQNNGV. This CDR3 comprises 15 residues. Trimming stripped 5 bases from V and 0 bases from J, with 12 bases between. CDR3 sequence (DNA): TGTGCCAGCAGCCCACAGGGCGCGAGCACAGATACGCAGTATTTT. As protein: CASSPQGASTDTQYF.

The chain combines TRBV7-9 with TRBJ1-1; D is perhaps TRBD1 (6 bases). Germline values: CDR1 SEHNR, CDR2 FQNEAQ (reference sequence). With 7 bases removed from V and 2 bases from J, the gap between germline ends came to 17 bases. The CDR3 totals 15 residues. The CDR3 region has the DNA TGTGCCAGCATCCCCCTACAGGGAGTTAACACTGAAGCTTTCTTT. Translating gives CASIPLQGVNTEAFF.

This clone showed up just once. V usage is TRBV5-1 and J usage is TRBJ1-2, with 7 bases aligning to TRBD1. The CDR3 has 13 residues. Germline values: CDR1 SGHRS, CDR2 YFSETQ. The J segment lost 8 bases and the V segment lost 5 bases, leaving 9 bases of the junction unmatched. The CDR3: CASRNEGAYGYTF. The CDR3 bases are TGCGCCAGCAGGAATGAGGGGGCGTACGGCTACACCTTC. Full variable domain (remainder filled in from reference TRBV5-1 and TRBJ1-2): KAGVTQTPRYLIKTRGQQVTLSCSPISGHRSVSWYQQTPGQGLQFLFEYFSETQRNKGNFPGRFSGRQFSNSRSEMNVSTLELGDSALYLCASRNEGAYGYTFGSGTRLTVV.

The CDR3 DNA reads TGTGCCAGCAGGGGCAACCAAGAGACCCAGTACTTC. Translated: CASRGNQETQYF. The genes are TRBV2 and TRBJ2-5; no reliable D call. The germline gives CDR1 SNHLY, CDR2 FYNNEI. CDR3 length: 12 amino acids. Trimming left V 6 bases short and J 0 bases short, with 5 bases between.

This clone was seen a few times. The chain links TRBV5-1 to TRBJ2-7, with a weak D call TRBD1 (6 bases). The CDR3 runs to 14 residues. CDR1 and CDR2 from the germline V gene are SGHRS and YFSETQ. Trimming took off 4 bases at V and 3 bases at J, with 14 bases between the two ends. The CDR3 DNA is TGCGCCAGCAGCCGCCGACAGGCCGACTACGAGCAGTACTTC. Its protein is CASSRRQADYEQYF.

This chain joins TRBV6-5 and TRBJ1-2, with 11 positions matching TRBD1. Trimming removed 5 bases from V and 3 bases from J; junction bases left unmatched: 5. CDR1 and CDR2 from the germline V gene are MNHEY and SVGAGI. The CDR3 totals 15 residues. CDR3 amino acids: CASSLGQGVDYGYTF. In DNA form, the CDR3 reads TGTGCCAGCAGTCTGGGACAGGGGGTAGACTATGGCTACACCTTC.

The chain links TRBV4-1 to TRBJ2-5; 8 bases match TRBD2. The CDR3 is 17 residues long. In germline, CDR1 is MGHRA, CDR2 YSYEKL. The trim removed 0 bases at V and 1 base at J, leaving 7 bases unmatched. As DNA, the CDR3 is TGCGCCAGCAGCCAAGATGGGAACGGGGGGGCCCAAGAGACCCAGTACTTC. This codes for CASSQDGNGGAQETQYF.

The chain is built from TRBV20-1 and TRBJ1-4; D unresolved. The CDR3 length is 11 residues. Germline CDR1 and CDR2: DFQATT and SNEGSKA (reference sequence). Between the trimmed V and J ends, which lost 3 bases and 5 bases, there was a span of 4 bases. The CDR3, as DNA: TGCAGTGCTAGCGGGAATGAAAAACTGTTTTTT. Translation gives CSASGNEKLFF.

This clone was counted only a few times. This chain joins TRBV6-5 and TRBJ1-2, with TRBD1 as a possible D gene (5 bases). This CDR3 contains 13 residues. Per germline, CDR1 MNHEY and CDR2 SVGAGI. Trimming cost V 5 bases and J 3 bases, with 10 bases left between them. The CDR3 spells CASSRGAHYGYTF. CDR3 nucleotides: TGTGCCAGCAGTCGCGGGGCTCACTATGGCTACACCTTC.

The V and J genes are TRBV11-2 and TRBJ1-1; D is possibly TRBD1 (6 bases). V was trimmed by 4 bases and J by 2 bases, leaving 14 bases between them. The CDR3 spans 15 residues. CDR1 is SGHAT and CDR2 is FQNNGV in the germline V gene. CDR3 protein: CASSSSGHPNTEAFF. The CDR3 bases are TGTGCCAGCAGCTCCTCGGGACACCCAAACACTGAAGCTTTCTTT.

In DNA form, the CDR3 reads TGTGCCAGCAGCCAGGACAGGGGCCGCAACACTGAAGCTTTCTTT. Amino acids: CASSQDRGRNTEAFF. The gene calls are TRBV4-2 and TRBJ1-1; the match to TRBD1 covers 9 bases. The CDR3 consists of 15 residues. The trim removed 3 bases at V and 2 bases at J, leaving 4 bases unmatched. CDR1 is LGHNA and CDR2 is YNFKEQ in the germline V gene.

This chain joins TRBV5-1 and TRBJ2-7, with 11 bases identical to TRBD2. The CDR3 runs 14 residues. The ends lost 2 bases at V and 4 bases at J; junction bases unmatched: 2. Germline CDR1 reads SGHRS; CDR2 reads YFSETQ. CDR3 nucleotide sequence: TGCGCCAGCAGCTTTAGCGGGGGGGCTTACGAGCAGTACTTC. Translating it yields CASSFSGGAYEQYF.

The gene calls are TRBV15 and TRBJ1-1; 10 nucleotides match TRBD1. In germline, CDR1 is LNHNV, CDR2 YYDKDF (reference sequence). The CDR3 consists of 16 residues. After removal of 3 bases from V and 1 base from J, the junction contained 5 bases not matched to a gene. The CDR3 nucleotides are TGTGCCACCAGCAGGCGGACAGGGGGAGGGAACACTGAAGCTTTCTTT. Encoded protein: CATSRRTGGGNTEAFF.